This T cell receptor (beta chain) was retrieved from a study of molecular identifiers for immune sequencing clone quantification (dated by TCRdb to 2016 to 2018). Context from the whole study: For a replicate experiment, RNA from roughly 18,000 or 92,000 naive CD8 T cells was divided into five aliquots, and four of the five aliquots were sequenced. This methods study benchmarked molecular-identifier clustering-based TCR repertoire sequencing (MIDCIRS) and TCR RNA copy counting, using CD8 T cells to do so.

The trim is 6 bases for V and 0 bases for J, with a gap of 15 bases between the germline ends. The CDR3 covers 15 residues, taking in both the cysteine and the phenylalanine. This entry keeps only the CDR3 DNA: 45 bases, framed from base 1. CDR1 and CDR2, looked up from the germline V gene, are MNHEY and SVGEGT. The receptor library was made with PCR. These reads were obtained on a NextSeq 500. Bulk TCR libraries were generated as previously described, with the TCR primers listed in Table S5 used. The Qiagen AllPrep DNA/RNA kit was used to purify total RNA. Before analysis, reads from multiple sequencing runs of one library were combined. As for the original processing: Reads were retained only if an exact TCR constant sequence was present, and the retained reads were trimmed to 150 nt and grouped according to their 12-nt molecular barcodes. Within each barcode group, reads were sub-clustered at a 15% Levenshtein threshold, and quality-weighted consensus sequences were built per RNA molecule. Non-functional sequences were removed, as were lower-count sequences one edit away from another. Barcode sub-clusters with fewer than 20% of the maximum read count were removed, based on fitting two negative binomial distributions. TCRdb handled the public reads itself, with Q25 trimming in fastp and clone calling in MiXCR, and kept productive beta chains. Here each entry gathers all rows of one CDR3 protein and keeps the most common genes and DNA. TCRdb's processing, not the study's, gives the V and J calls here. Recorded for this sample are around 470,000 distinct CDR3 sequences; about 26% of them occurred a single time. Over 0.6% of the sample lies in the top ten.

The research as a whole found: Even against a background of around 900,000 naive CD8 T cells, spiked-in Jurkat TCR RNA amounting to a single cell's worth was reported to be detectable. When barcode sub-clustering was not used, chimeric consensus sequences inflated TCR diversity, with chimeras reaching as high as 47%. Modeling indicated roughly 3.3 TCR RNA copies recovered per cell, compared with about 9.4 by digital PCR, which implies a capture efficiency of approximately 31%. In CMV-specific effector cells, over 99% of molecules were held by clones above 20 RNA copies, whereas under 1% of molecules were held by such clones in naive cells. Highly expanded clone sizes could be underestimated because identical TCR molecules may share a barcode. Naive libraries contained spiked-in Jurkat TCR RNA (approximately 10 copies' worth), which is not part of the donor repertoire.

Libraries of naive CD8 T cells were generated from about 21,000 to 970,000 sorted cells, with 10%, 30% or 50% of the purified RNA used. On a BD FACSAria II, naive CD8 T cells were FACS-sorted as CD8+CD4-CCR7+CD45RA+ and collected into RLT Plus buffer. To test detection sensitivity, Jurkat RNA equal to over nine TCR copies was added to samples of about 17,000-1,100,000 naive CD8 T cells. CD8 T cells were enriched using RosetteSep CD8+ T Cell Enrichment Cocktail and Ficoll-Paque, and the enriched cells then underwent ACK red cell lysis. For this clonotype: Its antigen is unknown. No quality values exist for individual bases; no much larger clone is one base distant.

The sample was naive CD8+ T cells from blood, with Jurkat cell RNA spiked in. The cell subset or site tag for this specimen amounts to: FACS-sorted CD8+CD4-CCR7+CD45RA+ naive T cells. This sequence was found in a human donor in good health. Some libraries in this study had Jurkat cell RNA spiked in. Recombination joined TRBV6-2 or TRBV6-3 with TRBJ2-7, and TRBD1 may be the D gene, going by 6 matching bases. The CDR3 region reads CASSYAWTASYEQYF. The DNA reads TGTGCCAGCAGCTACGCCTGGACAGCCTCCTACGAGCAGTACTTC.